One and the same sample provided the 8 T cell receptor beta chains below, sequenced in a study of blood T cells in healthy people across ages. The use of a sample-barcoded 5' primer and a J-beta primer mix characterized a second PCR of roughly 7 to 11 cycles. TCRdb re-called the 5' RACE reads with MiXCR, one entry per CDR3 protein. The table records about 670,000 distinct CDR3 sequences, approximately 40% of them present only once. Sequencing was performed on blood. The receptors originated from a man older than 75 in good health.

This clonotype showed up just a few times. The chain recombines TRBV7-2 with TRBJ2-7; 9 bases map to TRBD2. V was pared by 7 bases and J by 2 bases, with 6 bases of the junction left unmatched. CDR1 is SGHTA and CDR2 is FQGNSA in the germline V gene. The CDR3 consists of 14 residues. CDR3 nucleotide sequence: TGTGCCAGCAAAGCTAGCGGGACTACCTACGAGCAGTACTTC. Its protein is CASKASGTTYEQYF. Variable domain in full (rest from reference TRBV7-2 and TRBJ2-7): GAGVSQSPSNKVTEKGKDVELRCDPISGHTALYWYRQSLGQGLEFLIYFQGNSAPDKSGLPSDRFSAERTGGSVSTLTIQRTQQEDSAVYLCASKASGTTYEQYFGPGTRLTVT.

This chain's CDR3 is CSARVTGGRETQYF. CDR3 DNA sequence: TGCAGTGCTAGAGTGACAGGGGGTCGGGAGACCCAGTACTTC. This chain joins TRBV20-1 and TRBJ2-5, with 9 bases that match TRBD1. Germline CDR1 and CDR2: DFQATT and SNEGSKA (reference sequence). Trimming at V came to 1 base and at J to 5 bases, leaving 5 bases not matched to a gene. CDR3 length: 14 amino acids.

This clonotype was observed a handful of times. The CDR3 protein is CASSPQGGGSYEQYF. The DNA of the CDR3 is TGCGCCAGCAGCCCACAGGGGGGAGGGTCCTACGAGCAGTACTTC. The chain combines TRBV5-1 with TRBJ2-7; a weak D match, TRBD1 (8 bases). Trimming removed 4 bases from V and 1 base from J, with 15 bases in between. The germline V gene encodes CDR1 SGHRS and CDR2 YFSETQ. CDR3 length equals 15 residues.

This clonotype occurred once. This chain uses TRBV2 with TRBJ1-1; no firm D call. Germline V CDR1 and CDR2: SNHLY, FYNNEI. V was trimmed by 10 bases and J by 11 bases, leaving 17 bases between them. The CDR3 spans 11 residues. CDR3 loop: CATRELGEAFF. CDR3 DNA: TGTGCCACCCGGGAGCTCGGGGAGGCTTTCTTT.

At least ten counts were recorded for this clonotype. CDR3 sequence (DNA): TGTGCCACCGTGACAGGGGGAAGCACAGATACGCAGTATTTT. This translates into CATVTGGSTDTQYF. The chain recombines TRBV28 with TRBJ2-3; 9 bases fit TRBD1. Germline lookup yields CDR1 MDHEN and CDR2 SYDVKM. This CDR3 has 14 residues. The J segment lost 0 bases and the V segment lost 10 bases, leaving 5 bases of the junction unmatched.

This clonotype was seen repeatedly, ten times or more. This chain's CDR3 is CASSSPTGGRDIQYF. In DNA form, the CDR3 reads TGTGCCAGCAGTTCTCCGACAGGGGGCAGGGACATTCAGTACTTC. This chain links TRBV28 with TRBJ2-4; 10 bases are shared with TRBD1. Looked up from germline, CDR1 is MDHEN and CDR2 is SYDVKM. V lost 4 bases to trimming and J lost 8 bases; unmatched junction nucleotides: 8. CDR3 size: 15 residues.

V is TRBV7-8 and J is TRBJ2-1, with D possibly TRBD1 on 5 matching bases. V gave up 5 bases and J gave up 6 bases, with 17 bases separating them. The germline V gene has CDR1 SGHVS and CDR2 FQNEAQ. The CDR3 is 15 amino acids. In DNA form, the CDR3 reads TGTGCCAGCAGCCAGGGCAGGGTGAGGACCAATGAGCAGTTCTTC. Translated: CASSQGRVRTNEQFF.

This clonotype was counted between two and nine times. The J gene is TRBJ2-3, the V gene TRBV25-1; no firm D call. The CDR3 is made up of 14 amino acids. The V gene lost 4 bases and the J gene lost 5 bases, with 13 bases spanning the gap. Germline V gene data show CDR1 as MGHDK and CDR2 as SYGVNS. This chain's CDR3 is CASSGGLKGDTQYF. The CDR3 DNA reads as TGTGCCAGCAGTGGAGGATTAAAAGGAGATACGCAGTATTTT.